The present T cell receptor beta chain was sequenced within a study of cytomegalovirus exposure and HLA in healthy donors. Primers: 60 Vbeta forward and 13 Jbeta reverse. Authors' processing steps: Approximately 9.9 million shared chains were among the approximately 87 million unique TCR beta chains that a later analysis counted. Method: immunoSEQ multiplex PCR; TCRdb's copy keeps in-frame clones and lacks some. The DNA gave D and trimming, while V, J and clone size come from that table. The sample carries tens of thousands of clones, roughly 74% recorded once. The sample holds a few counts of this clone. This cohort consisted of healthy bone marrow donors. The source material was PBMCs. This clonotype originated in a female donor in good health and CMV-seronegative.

The CDR3 bases are TGTGCCAGCAGAAAAACGGCGGGCAATCAGCCCCAGCATTTT. It translates to CASRKTAGNQPQHF. The chain joins TRBV6-5 to TRBJ1-5, with D uncertain. V lost 6 bases and J lost 2, with 11 bases in between. The germline V gene encodes CDR1 MNHEY and CDR2 SVGAGI. This CDR3 spans 14 amino acids.